A single sample gave rise to the 23 T cell receptor beta chains below, sequenced in a study of beta chain features in type 1 diabetes. What was sequenced were expressed TCRB transcripts, since all of the isolated RNA had been reverse transcribed. TCRdb's copy holds only in-frame clones and misses some; the assay was immunoSEQ multiplex PCR. The profile shows 600,000 to 650,000 clones, less than 20% of them singletons. The sample was naive CD4+ T cells from blood. Source of these receptors: a man between 18 and 35 years old in good health.

This clone has a count of ten or more. The V gene is TRBV18, the J gene TRBJ2-3, with D possibly matching TRBD1 (6 bases). Germline lookup yields CDR1 KGHSH and CDR2 LQKENI. Deletions cut 5 bases from V and 0 bases from J, with 12 bases between. The CDR3 is 15 amino acids. In DNA form, the CDR3 reads TGTGCCAGCTCATTCCGGACAGCAAGCACAGATACGCAGTATTTT. It specifies CASSFRTASTDTQYF.

This chain links TRBV7-2 with TRBJ2-7; the D gene is possibly TRBD1 (5 bases). The CDR3 runs 15 residues. Germline CDR1 is SGHTA and CDR2 is FQGNSA. The V gene lost 0 bases and the J gene lost 0 bases, with 9 bases spanning the gap. CDR3: CASSLARTPSYEQYF. Here the CDR3 DNA reads TGTGCCAGCAGCTTAGCCCGGACACCCTCCTACGAGCAGTACTTC.

This clone appeared a few times. The chain carries TRBV2 and TRBJ2-5, with a weak D call TRBD2 (6 bases). The germline V and J ends were trimmed by 3 bases and 4 bases, with 15 bases remaining between them. This CDR3 contains 15 residues. Per germline, CDR1 SNHLY and CDR2 FYNNEI. Written as DNA, the CDR3 is TGTGCCAGCAGTGATAGGGGACTGGAGACAGAGACCCAGTACTTC. It translates to CASSDRGLETETQYF.

The rearrangement links TRBV9 to TRBJ2-7; weak D call: TRBD1 (5 bases). V was clipped by 0 bases and J by 2 bases, with 12 bases between them. CDR1 and CDR2 (germline): SGDLS, YYNGEE. CDR3 length equals 15 residues. This CDR3 reads CASSVGGDSAYEQYF. The CDR3 coding sequence is TGTGCCAGCAGCGTAGGAGGAGACAGCGCCTACGAGCAGTACTTC. Combining the CDR3 with reference TRBV9 and TRBJ2-7 gives the whole variable domain DSGVTQTPKHLITATGQRVTLRCSPRSGDLSVYWYQQSLDQGLQFLIQYYNGEERAKGNILERFSAQQFPDLHSELNLSSLELGDSALYFCASSVGGDSAYEQYFGPGTRLTVT.

The chain carries TRBV2 and TRBJ2-7, with a weak D call TRBD1 (6 bases). This CDR3 comprises 15 residues. Germline loops: CDR1 SNHLY, CDR2 FYNNEI. V lost 1 base and J lost 2, with 12 bases in between. CDR3 coding DNA: TGTGCCAGCAGTGAAGAAGGCAGGGGTCCCTACGAGCAGTACTTC. Its protein is CASSEEGRGPYEQYF.

This clone was counted only a few times. This CDR3 is CASSFPTGELFF. In DNA, the CDR3 is TGCGCCAGCAGCTTTCCTACCGGGGAGCTGTTTTTT. The chain is built from TRBV5-1 and TRBJ2-2, with unresolved D. There are 12 residues in the CDR3. The germline V gene encodes CDR1 SGHRS and CDR2 YFSETQ. Trimming stripped 2 bases from V and 5 bases from J, with 4 bases between.

This clone was recorded a few times. The chain carries TRBV28 and TRBJ1-5; D is unclear. CDR3 length: 12 amino acids. Germline lookup yields CDR1 MDHEN and CDR2 SYDVKM. The V end lost 7 bases, the J end lost 6 bases, and 10 bases lay between the germline ends. The DNA for the CDR3 is TGTGCCAGCAAACCCAGTATTCAGCCCCAGCATTTT. This sequence encodes CASKPSIQPQHF.

This clone was seen repeatedly, ten times or more. The chain uses TRBV7-9 and TRBJ2-3, with 8 bases matching TRBD1. From germline, CDR1 is SEHNR and CDR2 FQNEAQ (reference sequence). The CDR3 has 14 amino acids. Trimming cost V 6 bases and J 4 bases; bases outside gene matches: 6. CDR3 sequence: CASSSDRGADTQYF. The CDR3, as DNA: TGTGCCAGCAGTTCCGACAGGGGCGCAGATACGCAGTATTTT.

The sample holds one count of this clone. This chain links TRBV18 with TRBJ2-7, with D perhaps TRBD1 (6 bases). V shed 3 bases and J shed 2 bases, with 14 bases lying between them. The CDR3 covers 15 residues. CDR1 is KGHSH, CDR2 LQKENI, per germline. CDR3 amino acids: CASSPLQGWAYEQYF. The CDR3 DNA follows: TGTGCCAGCTCACCCCTACAGGGTTGGGCCTACGAGCAGTACTTC.

This clone was found a few times. V is TRBV9 and J is TRBJ2-7; possible D gene TRBD1, 5 bases. CDR1 and CDR2 from the germline V gene are SGDLS and YYNGEE. This CDR3 comprises 14 residues. V lost 0 bases, J lost 2 bases, and 9 bases lay in between. The CDR3 sequence is CASSVEKGTYEQYF. CDR3 sequence (DNA): TGTGCCAGCAGCGTAGAGAAGGGGACCTACGAGCAGTACTTC.

This clone was counted between two and nine times. The chain joins TRBV6-6 to TRBJ2-3, with unresolved D. This CDR3 has 16 residues. The germline CDR1 and CDR2 sequences are MNHNY and SVGAGI (reference sequence). V lost 0 bases to trimming and J lost 2 bases, with 12 bases between them. Written as DNA, the CDR3 is TGTGCCAGCAGTTACTCGAATCGGGCAGTCACAGATACGCAGTATTTT. Residues: CASSYSNRAVTDTQYF.

The gene calls are TRBV30 and TRBJ1-3; the D is unclear. V was trimmed by 0 bases and J by 0 bases, leaving 9 bases between them. In germline, CDR1 is GTSNPN, CDR2 SVGIG (reference sequence). This CDR3 has 15 residues. In DNA, the CDR3 is TGTGCCTGGAGTGTACATAGACCCTCTGGAAACACCATATATTTT. It encodes CAWSVHRPSGNTIYF. The full variable domain, in which reference TRBV30 and TRBJ1-3 provide the parts outside the CDR3, is SQTIHQWPATLVQPVGSPLSLECTVEGTSNPNLYWYRQAAGRGLQLLFYSVGIGQISSEVPQNLSASRPQDRQFILSSKKLLLSDSGFYLCAWSVHRPSGNTIYFGEGSWLTVV.

This chain uses TRBV28 with TRBJ1-2, with 8 bases lining up with TRBD1. This CDR3 comprises 12 residues. The germline V gene has CDR1 MDHEN and CDR2 SYDVKM. J was trimmed by 8 bases and V by 7 bases; bases with no gene match: 6. Here the CDR3 DNA reads TGTGCCAGCATAGGACAGGGTCGGGGCTACACCTTC. It is translated as CASIGQGRGYTF.

This clone was detected only a few times. The V gene is TRBV15, the J gene TRBJ2-1; unclear D gene. The CDR3 is 16 residues long. The germline V and J ends were trimmed by 5 bases and 5 bases, with 19 bases remaining between them. The germline CDR1 and CDR2 sequences are LNHNV and YYDKDF (reference sequence). The chain's CDR3 is CATSLMIPRTNNEQFF. The DNA for the CDR3 is TGTGCCACCAGCTTGATGATACCCCGGACGAACAATGAGCAGTTCTTC.

The rearrangement uses TRBV9 and TRBJ2-1, with D possibly being TRBD1 (5 bases). This CDR3 is 14 amino acids long. V was cut by 7 bases and J by 1 base, with 12 bases left in between. Looked up from germline, CDR1 is SGDLS and CDR2 is YYNGEE. The CDR3 DNA is TGTGCCAGCGATAGGTCAGGGTCCTACAATGAGCAGTTCTTC. It encodes CASDRSGSYNEQFF.

In this sample, this clone turned up a few times. The chain recombines TRBV28 with TRBJ2-7, with a weak D call TRBD1 (5 bases). The V gene's germline CDR1 is MDHEN and CDR2 SYDVKM. Trimming took 5 bases from V and 5 from J, leaving 16 bases between them. This CDR3 region has 14 residues. CDR3 loop: CASSLSWGTNEQYF. The CDR3 DNA follows: TGTGCCAGCAGTCTATCCTGGGGCACTAACGAGCAGTACTTC.

The chain links TRBV6-1 to TRBJ2-1; TRBD2 matches 13 bases. Per the germline V gene, CDR1 is MNHNS and CDR2 is SASEGT. Germline trimming cut 7 bases from V and 5 bases from J; bases unmatched to any gene: 2. The CDR3 extends over 14 amino acids. DNA for the CDR3: TGTGCCAGCACGGGACTAGCGGGAAACAATGAGCAGTTCTTC. Translated: CASTGLAGNNEQFF.

The chain has TRBV7-2 and TRBJ1-5; no definite D call. The ends were cut back, 5 bases at V and 2 bases at J, with 7 bases in the middle. This CDR3 region has 13 residues. The germline CDR1 and CDR2 sequences are SGHTA and FQGNSA. This chain's CDR3 is CASSQEGNQPQHF. In DNA, the CDR3 is TGTGCCAGCAGCCAAGAGGGCAATCAGCCCCAGCATTTT.

The CDR3 protein is CASSTGLAGYEQYF. CDR3 sequence (DNA): TGTGCCAGCAGCACGGGACTAGCGGGCTACGAGCAGTACTTC. This chain connects TRBV28 to TRBJ2-7, with TRBD2 matching 12 bases. Germline CDR1 and CDR2: MDHEN and SYDVKM. The CDR3 totals 14 residues. After removal of 6 bases from V and 3 bases from J, the junction contained 3 bases not matched to a gene.

The genes are TRBV7-2 and TRBJ1-2; D unclear. CDR3 size: 13 residues. CDR1 is SGHTA, CDR2 FQGNSA, per germline. V gave up 3 bases and J gave up 4 bases, with 9 bases separating them. CDR3 nucleotide sequence: TGTGCCAGCAGCTTCCGGGTCACCTATGGCTACACCTTC. This gives the protein CASSFRVTYGYTF.

As regards this clone: The same CDR3 is also encoded by other DNA sequences in this sample. This chain joins TRBV12-5 and TRBJ2-1; 7 positions agree with TRBD1. The CDR3 spans 15 residues. J gave up 1 base and V 1 base, and 1 base lay outside the gene matches. Germline V CDR1 and CDR2: LGHNT, FRNRAP. The CDR3, as DNA: TGTGCTAGTGGTTTGGGACAGGGTTCCTACAATGAGCAGTTCTTC. Residues: CASGLGQGSYNEQFF. The variable domain in full, completed from reference TRBV12-5 and TRBJ2-1, reads DARVTQTPRHKVTEMGQEVTMRCQPILGHNTVFWYRQTMMQGLELLAYFRNRAPLDDSGMPKDRFSAEMPDATLATLKIQPSEPRDSAVYFCASGLGQGSYNEQFFGPGTRLTVL.

This clone showed up just a few times. V and J are TRBV7-2 and TRBJ2-4, with 9 bases fitting TRBD2. Losses at the gene ends were 5 bases for V and 3 bases for J; bases not matched to a gene: 2. CDR1 SGHTA and CDR2 FQGNSA come from the germline V gene. The CDR3 covers 14 residues. CDR3 DNA sequence: TGTGCCAGCAGCACGCGGGAGGGCAAAAACATTCAGTACTTC. Its translation is CASSTREGKNIQYF. Looking up the rest from reference TRBV7-2 and TRBJ2-4 gives the full variable domain: GAGVSQSPSNKVTEKGKDVELRCDPISGHTALYWYRQSLGQGLEFLIYFQGNSAPDKSGLPSDRFSAERTGGSVSTLTIQRTQQEDSAVYLCASSTREGKNIQYFGAGTRLSVL.

The rearrangement links TRBV19 to TRBJ1-1; a possible D gene is TRBD1 (5 bases). Trimming cost V 8 bases and J 1 base, with 14 bases left between them. This CDR3 has 14 residues. Germline V CDR1 and CDR2: LNHDA, SQIVND (reference sequence). The CDR3 region has the DNA TGTGCCAGTTCGGGACGTTACTCGAACACTGAAGCTTTCTTT. Residues: CASSGRYSNTEAFF.